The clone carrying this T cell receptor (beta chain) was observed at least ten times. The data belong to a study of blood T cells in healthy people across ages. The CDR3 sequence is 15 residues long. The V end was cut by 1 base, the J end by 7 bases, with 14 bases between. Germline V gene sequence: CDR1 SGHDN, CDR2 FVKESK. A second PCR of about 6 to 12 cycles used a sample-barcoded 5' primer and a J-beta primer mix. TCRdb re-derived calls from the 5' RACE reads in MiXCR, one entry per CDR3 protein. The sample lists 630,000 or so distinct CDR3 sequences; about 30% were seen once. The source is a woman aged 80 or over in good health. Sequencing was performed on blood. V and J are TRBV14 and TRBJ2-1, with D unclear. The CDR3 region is CASSQVIGYGNEQFF. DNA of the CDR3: TGTGCCAGCAGCCAAGTTATAGGGTATGGGAATGAGCAGTTCTTC. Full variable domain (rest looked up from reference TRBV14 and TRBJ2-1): EAGVTQFPSHSVIEKGQTVTLRCDPISGHDNLYWYRRVMGKEIKFLLHFVKESKQDESGMPNNRFLAERTGGTYSTLKVQPAELEDSGVYFCASSQVIGYGNEQFFGPGTRLTVL.